This is a list of T cell receptor beta chains from one sample in a study of control samples from healthy donors and cancer patients. Sequencing was performed with immunoSEQ multiplex PCR; in TCRdb, only in-frame clones are kept and a portion is missing. The repertoire includes tens of thousands of clones, 80% to 95% of them detected once, and 0.92% sits in the top ten. The sequencing input was blood. The origin of the receptors is a woman younger than 45 in good health. Each CDR3 is given with its conserved first and last residue.

CDR3: CASGRDRDSCPDTEAFF
J: TRBJ1-1
V: TRBV12-5

CDR3: CASSVGTLPYNEQFF
J: TRBJ2-1
V: TRBV9

CDR3: CASSIDRMVRVALNF
J: TRBJ1-5
V: TRBV19

CDR3: CASSLNRGETQYF
J: TRBJ2-5
V: TRBV12-3/TRBV12-4

CDR3: CAISPGHSNQPQHF
J: TRBJ1-5
V: TRBV10-3

CDR3: CADAGSTGELFF
J: TRBJ2-2
V: TRBV6-5

CDR3: CASSPGLVSGNTIYF
J: TRBJ1-3
V: TRBV19

CDR3: CASSQGLTSGGLAKNIQYF
J: TRBJ2-4
V: TRBV3-1/TRBV3-2

CDR3: CSARRQGPQHF
J: TRBJ1-5
V: TRBV20-1

CDR3: CASSPDRSRSNQPQHF
J: TRBJ1-5
V: TRBV2

CDR3: CASSYQDRDSPLHF
J: TRBJ1-6
V: TRBV6-5

CDR3: CASSYSWTANTEAFF
J: TRBJ1-1
V: TRBV6-5

CDR3: CASSQHTAGDEKLFF
J: TRBJ1-4
V: TRBV6-6

CDR3: CASSYLGGVDTQYF
J: TRBJ2-3
V: TRBV6-5

CDR3: CASSFRTSTTYNEQFF
J: TRBJ2-1
V: TRBV13

CDR3: CAGSQDGTFEAFF
J: TRBJ1-1
V: TRBV3-1/TRBV3-2

CDR3: CASSTIGLAGDNEQFF
J: TRBJ2-1
V: TRBV7-2

CDR3: CASSEYGQGVSYTDTQYF
J: TRBJ2-3
V: TRBV25-1

CDR3: CASRSDSYNEKLFF
J: TRBJ1-4
V: TRBV28

CDR3: CASSMGGTEAFF
J: TRBJ1-1
V: TRBV19

CDR3: CAISDLSGTLYGYTF
J: TRBJ1-2
V: TRBV10-3

CDR3: CASSVGTSGVFEQFF
J: TRBJ2-1
V: TRBV19

CDR3: CASSFGRALGDTEAFF
J: TRBJ1-1
V: TRBV6-6

CDR3: CASRPGSDGYTF
J: TRBJ1-2
V: TRBV5-1

CDR3: CASSRQSNQPQHF
J: TRBJ1-5
V: TRBV7-2

CDR3: CAWSVRGGEAFF
J: TRBJ1-1
V: TRBV30

CDR3: CASSRGNEQFF
J: TRBJ2-1
V: TRBV14

CDR3: CASSKGNPGLDTQYF
J: TRBJ2-3
V: TRBV5-1

CDR3: CSVGSVLSYNEQFF
J: TRBJ2-1
V: TRBV29-1

CDR3: CASSLSRYNTEAFF
J: TRBJ1-1
V: TRBV28

CDR3: CASSLGGAGSGYEQYF
J: TRBJ2-7
V: TRBV5-1

CDR3: CASRPWEVNTEAFF
J: TRBJ1-1
V: TRBV7-7

CDR3: CASSLFRSGLAGGEEDTQYF
J: TRBJ2-3
V: TRBV7-3

CDR3: CASSSSGTADTQYF
J: TRBJ2-3
V: TRBV7-9

CDR3: CASKEQIHSGNTIYF
J: TRBJ1-3
V: TRBV5-1

CDR3: CASSISGQGGYTF
J: TRBJ1-2
V: TRBV19

CDR3: CASSLTGTGANQPQHF
J: TRBJ1-5
V: TRBV6-2/TRBV6-3

CDR3: CASRPLAGGHNEQFF
J: TRBJ2-1
V: TRBV19

CDR3: CASSVGVTGEIYEKLFF
J: TRBJ1-4
V: TRBV9

CDR3: CAWNRDRAGNTIYF
J: TRBJ1-3
V: TRBV30

CDR3: CASSSSARTDTQYF
J: TRBJ2-3
V: TRBV2